The 5 T cell receptor beta chains given below trace back to one sample, sequenced in a study of blood T cell repertoires in COVID-19. Clones were read by immunoSEQ multiplex PCR, and TCRdb kept only the in-frame ones, dropping some. The table lists about 220,000 clones, 88% of them singletons, with roughly 15% in the top ten. Sample: PBMCs or T cells enriched from blood (not recorded which). The receptors shown here come from a woman aged 50 to 65 with acute COVID-19.

The V call is TRBV2, the J call TRBJ1-4; D unresolved. The V and J ends lost 3 bases and 0 bases respectively, with 5 bases between them. This CDR3 comprises 14 residues. Looked up from germline, CDR1 is SNHLY and CDR2 is FYNNEI. The CDR3 coding sequence is TGTGCCAGCAGTGAGAGTGCAACTAATGAAAAACTGTTTTTT. This encodes CASSESATNEKLFF.

This clone was seen a single time. The chain recombines TRBV27 with TRBJ1-3, with a tentative D call TRBD1 (5 bases). Trimming shortened V by 5 bases and J by 0 bases, and 11 bases separated the two germline ends. Germline-derived CDR1 and CDR2 are MNHEY and SMNVEV (reference sequence). This CDR3 comprises 15 residues. The CDR3 sequence is CASSRSGVSGNTIYF. The CDR3 region has the DNA TGTGCCAGCAGTCGTTCGGGGGTCTCTGGAAACACCATATATTTT.

The gene calls are TRBV6-7 and TRBJ2-3; D remains unclear. TRBV6-7 is labeled an ORF, and its function is uncertain. The CDR3 is made up of 13 amino acids. Trimming took off 0 bases at V and 5 bases at J, with 6 bases between the two ends. The CDR3 sequence: CASSYSPGDTQYF. DNA for the CDR3: TGTGCCAGCAGTTACTCGCCGGGAGATACGCAGTATTTT.

The chain is built from TRBV6-2 or TRBV6-3 and TRBJ2-2; TRBD2 aligns across 10 bases. V shed 0 bases, J shed 5 bases, and the junction held 9 bases outside the gene matches. The CDR3 contains 18 residues. Germline CDR1 is MNHEY and CDR2 is SVGEGT. CDR3 sequence reads: CASSYSNLAGAGTGELFF. The CDR3 region has the DNA TGTGCCAGCAGTTACTCGAATCTAGCGGGAGCTGGAACCGGGGAGCTGTTTTTT.

The rearrangement joins TRBV7-3 to TRBJ2-3, with 13 nucleotides matching TRBD2. V lost 5 bases and J lost 9; bases outside the gene matches: 5. The CDR3 is 14 residues long. Per the germline V gene, CDR1 is SGHTA and CDR2 is FQGTGA. The CDR3 DNA is TGTGCCAGCAGCCCGATGGGACTAGCGGGAACGCAGTATTTT. Translated, it gives CASSPMGLAGTQYF. Filled out from reference TRBV7-3 and TRBJ2-3, the complete variable domain reads GAGVSQTPSNKVTEKGKYVELRCDPISGHTALYWYRQSLGQGPEFLIYFQGTGAADDSGLPNDRFFAVRPEGSVSTLKIQRTERGDSAVYLCASSPMGLAGTQYFGPGTRLTVL.